This paragraph reports one T cell receptor beta chain. This sample is drawn from a study of blood T cell repertoires in COVID-19. The repertoire was sequenced with immunoSEQ multiplex PCR; TCRdb's copy has only in-frame clones and lacks some. The sample shows hundreds of thousands of clones, roughly 90% of them seen only once. V was clipped by 6 bases and J by 3 bases, with 8 bases between them. The CDR3 has 13 residues. This clonotype was obtained from a woman in her twenties or thirties with acute or convalescent COVID-19. Input material: peripheral blood. The chain recombines TRBV12-3 or TRBV12-4 with TRBJ1-4, with D possibly TRBD1 on 5 matching bases. CDR3 sequence: CASSRQSNEKLFF. Written as DNA, the CDR3 is TGTGCCAGCAGCCGACAGTCTAATGAAAAACTGTTTTTT.